The source of this T cell receptor (beta chain) is a study of T cell responses to AZD1222 COVID-19 vaccine. Study results and limitations: Repertoires were collected only later (after the peak T cell response had occurred). Baseline seropositivity occurred in only a handful of AZD1222 recipients.

Libraries were prepared by immunoSEQ multiplex PCR; TCRdb keeps only in-frame clonotypes and omits some of them. The data show over 140,000 clones, and the top ten clones hold about 2.3%. Points on this clone: Its antigen is not known. The same CDR3 is also encoded by other DNA sequences in this sample.

This TCR was recovered from an adult in good health. The material sequenced was peripheral blood.

CDR3 nucleotide sequence: TGTGCCAGTAGTATATGGGGTCAGCCCCAGCATTTT. Its protein is CASSIWGQPQHF. The chain links TRBV19 to TRBJ1-5; D gene unclear. The CDR3 length is 12 residues. Germline values: CDR1 LNHDA, CDR2 SQIVND (reference sequence). The V end was cut by 2 bases, the J end by 6 bases, with 5 bases between.